These T cell receptor beta chains were read from a single sample in a study of shared clonotypes between healthy human individuals. The data were produced by immunoSEQ multiplex PCR, yet TCRdb's version contains in-frame clones alone and is incomplete. The table has about 1.5 million clones, approximately 98% seen once; the top ten hold about 0.4%. Source material: naive CD4+ T cells sorted from blood. All receptors derive from a man under 40 in good health. Each CDR3 is given with its conserved first and last residue. D genes are given only for firm matches. Rows give clone size only sometimes, using once, few, many, or a class for an expanded clone.

D gene,clone size,J gene,V gene,CDR3 protein,CDR3 DNA
TRBD2,NA,TRBJ2-1,TRBV5-1,CARKKTSGNQSSYNEQFF,TGCGCCAGAAAAAAGACTAGCGGAAACCAGAGCTCCTACAATGAGCAGTTCTTC
NA,NA,TRBJ2-6,TRBV27,CASSFRVEFSGANVLTF,TGTGCCAGCAGTTTCAGGGTAGAATTCTCTGGGGCCAACGTCCTGACTTTC
TRBD1,NA,TRBJ2-3,TRBV28,CASTSAVDREVFGTDTQYF,TGTGCCAGCACTTCTGCCGTGGACAGGGAGGTGTTTGGCACAGATACGCAGTATTTT
TRBD1,NA,TRBJ2-5,TRBV15,CATSRGQGAMKTQYF,TGTGCCACCAGCAGAGGACAGGGGGCTATGAAGACCCAGTACTTC
TRBD2,NA,TRBJ2-1,TRBV18,CASSPAGGWSNEQFF,TGTGCCAGCTCACCGGCGGGGGGTTGGTCCAATGAGCAGTTCTTC
NA,once,TRBJ2-3,TRBV18,CASSPQLSTDTQYF,TGTGCCAGCTCACCTCAACTTAGCACAGATACGCAGTATTTT
TRBD2,NA,TRBJ2-3,TRBV7-8,CASRGEREVSTDTQYF,TGTGCCAGCAGGGGGGAGCGGGAGGTCAGCACAGATACGCAGTATTTT
NA,NA,TRBJ1-4,TRBV6-1,CASTFDNYEKLFF,TGTGCCAGCACCTTTGACAATTATGAAAAACTGTTTTTT
NA,NA,TRBJ2-3,TRBV28,CASSLFWGTSTDTQYF,TGTGCCAGCAGTTTATTTTGGGGGACTAGCACAGATACGCAGTATTTT
NA,NA,TRBJ2-3,TRBV4-3,CASSQEPRPVGTDTQYF,TGCGCCAGCAGCCAAGAACCGCGACCCGTCGGCACAGATACGCAGTATTTT